This T cell receptor (beta chain) derives from a study of cytomegalovirus exposure and HLA in healthy donors. Across the study: Clustering assigned 70% to 90% of the approximately 400 genotyped donors to the Caucasian-associated ancestry cluster. Findings and limits, study-wide: The availability of immune exposure information extended only to CMV serostatus. A missense variant in DCLRE1C was later tied to TCR beta V- and J-gene trimming.

Use of 60 Vbeta and 13 Jbeta primers characterized the PCR. Assay used: immunoSEQ multiplex PCR; TCRdb lists only in-frame clones, some missing. The sample records 200,000 to 250,000 clones, more than 60% being singletons. The J segment lost 2 bases and the V segment lost 6 bases, leaving 6 bases of the junction unmatched. CDR3 size: 14 residues. Germline V lookup: CDR1 SGHRS, CDR2 YFSETQ. Points on this clone: Antigen unknown.

J is TRBJ2-3 and V is TRBV5-1, with TRBD2 matching over 7 bases. Specimen: PBMCs. The sequence derives from a man aged 50-60 years in good health and CMV-seronegative. The CDR3 DNA reads TGCGCCAGCATCAAGCGGGACTTCACAGATACGCAGTATTTT. It is translated as CASIKRDFTDTQYF.